The 28 T cell receptor beta chains below were found in one sample sequenced in a study of identical twins. Each CDR3 protein is one row after TCRdb ran MiXCR on the 5' RACE reads. Of 350,000 to 400,000 distinct CDR3 sequences detected, around 9% appear once; the ten largest clones hold around 8.6%. The sequenced sample was naive T cells sorted from blood. The receptors stem from a woman in her forties or fifties in good health.

This clonotype appeared a few times. The chain combines TRBV7-6 with TRBJ2-2, with 12 bases aligning to TRBD2. The CDR3 loop spans 19 amino acids. The ends lost 4 bases at V and 3 bases at J; junction bases unmatched: 12. CDR1 and CDR2 (germline): SGHVS, FNYEAQ. CDR3 nucleotides: TGTGCCAGCAGCTCCCCCCTAGCGGGAGGGCCGGGGGACACCGGGGAGCTGTTTTTT. As protein: CASSSPLAGGPGDTGELFF.

This clonotype was detected ten times or more. This chain joins TRBV5-1 and TRBJ2-1; 7 nucleotides match TRBD2. CDR3 length equals 17 residues. Germline CDR1 is SGHRS and CDR2 is YFSETQ. The V and J ends lost 2 bases and 1 base, in that order; junction bases with no gene match: 9. CDR3: CASSFIRASGSYNEQFF. The CDR3 DNA reads as TGCGCCAGCAGCTTTATTAGGGCTAGCGGTTCCTACAATGAGCAGTTCTTC. The full variable domain, with the rest looked up from reference TRBV5-1 and TRBJ2-1, is KAGVTQTPRYLIKTRGQQVTLSCSPISGHRSVSWYQQTPGQGLQFLFEYFSETQRNKGNFPGRFSGRQFSNSRSEMNVSTLELGDSALYLCASSFIRASGSYNEQFFGPGTRLTVL.

The sample holds many counts of this clonotype. The CDR3 sequence: CATGRGGKTDTQYF. CDR3 nucleotides: TGTGCCACCGGGAGGGGTGGGAAAACAGATACGCAGTATTTT. This chain links TRBV11-2 with TRBJ2-3; the match to TRBD2 covers 8 bases. The CDR3 has 14 amino acids. The germline CDR1 and CDR2 sequences are SGHAT and FQNNGV. V lost 10 bases, J lost 3 bases, and 9 bases stayed unmatched.

This clonotype was seen repeatedly, ten times or more. The V and J genes are TRBV5-6 and TRBJ2-3; 15 bases are a match to TRBD2. The CDR3 runs 16 residues. Germline V gives CDR1 SGHDT, CDR2 YYEEEE. J gave up 1 base and V 5 bases, and 2 bases lay outside the gene matches. This CDR3 is CASSWTSGRGTDTQYF. CDR3 DNA: TGTGCCAGCAGTTGGACTAGCGGGAGGGGCACAGATACGCAGTATTTT.

This clonotype has only a few counts. The chain employs TRBV27 and TRBJ2-3; D is undetermined. Trimming took off 5 bases at V and 6 bases at J, with 12 bases between the two ends. The germline V gene has CDR1 MNHEY and CDR2 SMNVEV (reference sequence). This CDR3 has 13 amino acids. The CDR3 DNA sequence: TGTGCCAGCAGTCCAAACATTGGGGATACGCAGTATTTT. It translates to CASSPNIGDTQYF.

This clonotype has a handful of counts. CDR3 residues: CASLGRGRDTQYF. DNA for the CDR3: TGTGCCAGCTTAGGGAGGGGAAGAGATACGCAGTATTTT. This chain links TRBV11-3 with TRBJ2-3, with TRBD2 matching over 7 bases. J lost 5 bases, V lost 8 bases, and 7 bases had no gene match. The germline V gene has CDR1 SGHNT and CDR2 YENEEA. This CDR3 has 13 residues.

The count of this clonotype is one. A much larger clone lies one base from this, so it may be a read error. The CDR3 does not end in the conserved phenylalanine or tryptophan, so this is likely a read error. Here the CDR3 DNA reads TGCGCCAGCAGCCCGGGAAGCCGGGATACGCAGTATTAT. This translates into CASSPGSRDTQYY. The chain joins TRBV5-1 to TRBJ2-3, with D perhaps TRBD2 (5 bases). The CDR3 has 13 amino acids. Trimming pared 4 bases from V and 6 bases from J, leaving 12 bases between. The germline gives CDR1 SGHRS, CDR2 YFSETQ.

This clonotype was seen repeatedly, ten times or more. The chain joins TRBV20-1 to TRBJ1-4, with D tentatively TRBD1 (6 bases). Germline V gives CDR1 DFQATT, CDR2 SNEGSKA (reference sequence). The V end was cut by 5 bases, the J end by 2 bases, with 27 bases between. The CDR3 has 19 residues. The CDR3 DNA reads as TGCAGTGCTCCAGAGGGGGTTAAGGGAGGGAGGACGACTAATGAAAAACTGTTTTTT. It encodes CSAPEGVKGGRTTNEKLFF.

In its sample, this clonotype was seen many times. The V and J genes are TRBV11-2 and TRBJ2-1; a weak D match, TRBD2 (5 bases). V gave up 5 bases and J gave up 4 bases, with 6 bases separating them. Germline CDR1 is SGHAT and CDR2 is FQNNGV. The CDR3 has 12 residues. The DNA for the CDR3 is TGTGCCAGCAGCGACTATTACAATGAGCAGTTCTTC. As protein: CASSDYYNEQFF.

The CDR3 reads CASSSLSSGSYFTDTQYF. Here the CDR3 DNA reads TGTGCCAGCAGTTCACTCTCTAGCGGGAGTTATTTCACAGATACGCAGTATTTT. The J gene is TRBJ2-3, the V gene TRBV28; 10 nucleotides align to TRBD2. This CDR3 is 18 amino acids long. Germline V CDR1 and CDR2: MDHEN, SYDVKM. V dropped 4 bases and J dropped 2; count of bases not matched to a gene: 12.

This clonotype was seen ten or more times. The chain combines TRBV6-1 with TRBJ1-5; unclear D gene. CDR3 length: 14 residues. Trimming pared 1 base from V and 6 bases from J, leaving 10 bases between. Germline CDR1 MNHNS, CDR2 SASEGT. This CDR3 is CASSEDPTGQPQHF. Here the CDR3 DNA reads TGTGCCAGCAGTGAAGATCCCACGGGTCAGCCCCAGCATTTT.

A few counts support this clonotype. The chain employs TRBV15 and TRBJ1-2; 9 nucleotides align to TRBD1. CDR3 length: 13 amino acids. Germline-derived CDR1 and CDR2 are LNHNV and YYDKDF (reference sequence). V was clipped by 3 bases and J by 10 bases; unmatched bases: 6. CDR3 in amino acids: CATSSLGQGDYTF. The CDR3 DNA reads TGTGCCACCAGCAGTTTGGGACAGGGAGACTACACCTTC.

The V call is TRBV5-1, the J call TRBJ2-5, with 10 positions matching TRBD1. After removal of 4 bases from V and 5 bases from J, the junction contained 11 bases not matched to a gene. Germline-derived CDR1 and CDR2 are SGHRS and YFSETQ. The CDR3 is 16 amino acids. The CDR3 loop is CASSPGDRGRGETQYF. The CDR3 coding sequence is TGCGCCAGCAGCCCTGGAGACAGGGGGCGCGGGGAGACCCAGTACTTC.

This clonotype has at least ten counts. This rearrangement joins TRBV25-1 to TRBJ2-7, with TRBD1 matching 7 bases. Germline CDR1 MGHDK, CDR2 SYGVNS. Trimming took 6 bases from V and 3 from J; bases not matched to a gene: 8. The CDR3 length is 14 residues. DNA for the CDR3: TGTGCCAGCAGCGCAGGGGGTGTATACTACGAGCAGTACGTC. Amino acids: CASSAGGVYYEQYV.

This clonotype was found a few times. The chain links TRBV20-1 to TRBJ1-1; tentatively, D is TRBD1 (5 bases). In germline, CDR1 is DFQATT, CDR2 SNEGSKA (reference sequence). The CDR3 is 13 residues long. V was pared by 3 bases and J by 0 bases, with 8 bases between. Written as DNA, the CDR3 is TGCAGTGCTAGTACCAGGGTGAACACTGAAGCTTTCTTT. Amino acids: CSASTRVNTEAFF.

This clonotype was picked up many times. The CDR3 bases are TGTGCCAGCAGCCTCCTGGGGGGGTCCTACGAGCAGTACTTC. This sequence encodes CASSLLGGSYEQYF. The chain employs TRBV7-3 and TRBJ2-7; 7 bases are shared with TRBD2. J was trimmed by 1 base and V by 5 bases; bases with no gene match: 5. There are 14 residues in the CDR3. Germline values: CDR1 SGHTA, CDR2 FQGTGA.

Only a few counts were recorded for this clonotype. CDR3 sequence reads: CASSLFGASKETQYF. CDR3 nucleotides: TGTGCCAGCAGTTTATTTGGGGCGAGTAAAGAGACCCAGTACTTC. V and J are TRBV28 and TRBJ2-5; a possible D gene is TRBD1 (5 bases). The length of the CDR3 is 15 residues. V shed 1 base and J shed 3 bases, with 12 bases lying between them. Germline CDR1 is MDHEN and CDR2 is SYDVKM.

This clonotype was counted a single time. With a much larger clone just one base away, this may be a read error. The chain recombines TRBV3-1 with TRBJ2-1; 14 nucleotides line up with TRBD2. Germline lookup yields CDR1 LGHDT and CDR2 YNNKEL (reference sequence). The CDR3 has 17 amino acids. Trimming at V came to 4 bases and at J to 11 bases, leaving 13 bases not matched to a gene. CDR3 residues: CASSPPPTSGRGNQQFF. In nucleotides, the CDR3 is TGTGCCAGCAGCCCGCCCCCGACTAGCGGGAGGGGAAATCAGCAGTTCTTC.

This chain joins TRBV12-3 or TRBV12-4 and TRBJ2-4, with 7 bases identical to TRBD2. Germline trimming cut 3 bases from V and 0 bases from J; bases unmatched to any gene: 5. The CDR3 runs 16 residues. This chain's CDR3 is CASSFRAGVAKNIQYF. The CDR3 DNA is TGTGCCAGCAGTTTCAGGGCGGGGGTAGCCAAAAACATTCAGTACTTC.

This clonotype showed up just a few times. The chain links TRBV5-6 to TRBJ2-1; D unclear. Trimming cost V 0 bases and J 7 bases, with 20 bases left between them. The CDR3 has 17 residues. Per the germline V gene, CDR1 is SGHDT and CDR2 is YYEEEE. CDR3 sequence reads: CASSLVVKATPWNEQFF. DNA of the CDR3: TGTGCCAGCAGCTTGGTTGTTAAGGCCACCCCGTGGAATGAGCAGTTCTTC.

A few counts support this clonotype. V gene TRBV7-9 combines with J gene TRBJ2-3; 8 bases are shared with TRBD1. Germline CDR1 reads SEHNR; CDR2 reads FQNEAQ (reference sequence). The V and J ends lost 6 bases and 4 bases, in that order; junction bases with no gene match: 9. The CDR3 is 15 residues long. CDR3: CASRVRDRGPDTQYF. As DNA, the CDR3 is TGTGCCAGCAGAGTCCGAGACAGGGGACCAGATACGCAGTATTTT.

The table lists this clonotype with many counts. The gene calls are TRBV5-1 and TRBJ2-1; D not resolved. Germline CDR1 is SGHRS and CDR2 is YFSETQ. CDR3 size: 11 residues. Deletions cut 1 base from V and 10 bases from J, with 6 bases between. CDR3 sequence: CASSLLAEQFF. The CDR3 bases are TGCGCCAGCAGCTTGTTGGCAGAGCAGTTCTTC.

This clonotype was found many times. The chain is built from TRBV12-3 or TRBV12-4 and TRBJ2-3; 12 positions match TRBD2. This CDR3 spans 16 amino acids. V shed 5 bases, J shed 4 bases, and the junction held 7 bases outside the gene matches. CDR3 loop: CASSVWLAGGPDTQYF. The CDR3 nucleotides read TGTGCCAGCAGTGTGTGGCTAGCGGGAGGGCCAGATACGCAGTATTTT.

V and J are TRBV24-1 and TRBJ2-1; D unresolved. This CDR3 spans 14 amino acids. Germline V lookup: CDR1 KGHDR, CDR2 SFDVKD. Trimming took off 4 bases at V and 14 bases at J, with 20 bases between the two ends. CDR3: CATSDYGPGKEEFF. The CDR3 DNA sequence: TGTGCCACCAGTGACTACGGACCAGGAAAAGAGGAGTTCTTC.

In this sample, this clonotype turned up many times. This chain connects TRBV4-1 to TRBJ1-1; possibly TRBD1 for D (6 bases). V was clipped by 0 bases and J by 7 bases, with 18 bases between them. Germline V lookup: CDR1 MGHRA, CDR2 YSYEKL. The CDR3 loop spans 16 amino acids. CDR3 in DNA: TGCGCCAGCAGCCAAGAGGGCGCAGGGGTTGGTAGTGAAGCTTTCTTT. Residues: CASSQEGAGVGSEAFF.

The chain is built from TRBV29-1 and TRBJ1-2; possibly TRBD1 for D (5 bases). With 6 bases removed from V and 5 bases from J, the gap between germline ends came to 10 bases. CDR3 size: 11 residues. CDR1 and CDR2 (germline): SQVTM, ANQGSEA. For the CDR3, the DNA is TGCAGCGTGAGAGGGGATTATGGCTACACCTTC. As protein: CSVRGDYGYTF.

This clonotype was observed a few times. The chain is built from TRBV20-1 and TRBJ2-3, with 12 bases that match TRBD2. Per germline, CDR1 DFQATT and CDR2 SNEGSKA (reference sequence). The CDR3 is 15 residues long. The J segment lost 8 bases and the V segment lost 3 bases, leaving 9 bases of the junction unmatched. CDR3 bases: TGCAGTGCTAGCACTAGACTAGCGGGAGACGGTACGCAGTATTTT. It yields the protein CSASTRLAGDGTQYF.

There are a few counts of this clonotype. This CDR3 is CASSPGVAGLGYEQFF. Written as DNA, the CDR3 is TGTGCCAGCAGCCCGGGGGTAGCGGGGCTAGGGTATGAGCAGTTCTTC. This chain links TRBV5-6 with TRBJ2-1, with TRBD2 identical over 8 bases. V dropped 4 bases and J dropped 8; count of bases not matched to a gene: 14. Germline V gives CDR1 SGHDT, CDR2 YYEEEE. This CDR3 comprises 16 residues.